Sequencing of this TCR beta chain was carried out in a study of patients and donors after allogeneic stem cell transplantation. One entry per CDR3 protein results from TCRdb running MiXCR on the RT-PCR reads. The sample carries 150,000 to 200,000 distinct CDR3 sequences, roughly 24% recorded once. This clonotype was counted ten times or more. This receptor was obtained from a human donor who was either an allogeneic HSCT recipient or a stem cell or donor lymphocyte infusion donor (not recorded which). It is not recorded whose cells these are; they may come from a transplant donor. The sample consisted of blood, either unsorted or a sorted T cell fraction (not recorded which).

The CDR3 here is CASSVTGELFF. The CDR3 region has the DNA TGTGCCAGCAGTGTGACCGGGGAGCTGTTTTTT. This chain joins TRBV7-2 and TRBJ2-2; D not certain. Trimming took 6 bases from V and 5 from J, leaving 4 bases between them. The CDR3 spans 11 residues. CDR1 is SGHTA and CDR2 is FQGNSA in the germline V gene.